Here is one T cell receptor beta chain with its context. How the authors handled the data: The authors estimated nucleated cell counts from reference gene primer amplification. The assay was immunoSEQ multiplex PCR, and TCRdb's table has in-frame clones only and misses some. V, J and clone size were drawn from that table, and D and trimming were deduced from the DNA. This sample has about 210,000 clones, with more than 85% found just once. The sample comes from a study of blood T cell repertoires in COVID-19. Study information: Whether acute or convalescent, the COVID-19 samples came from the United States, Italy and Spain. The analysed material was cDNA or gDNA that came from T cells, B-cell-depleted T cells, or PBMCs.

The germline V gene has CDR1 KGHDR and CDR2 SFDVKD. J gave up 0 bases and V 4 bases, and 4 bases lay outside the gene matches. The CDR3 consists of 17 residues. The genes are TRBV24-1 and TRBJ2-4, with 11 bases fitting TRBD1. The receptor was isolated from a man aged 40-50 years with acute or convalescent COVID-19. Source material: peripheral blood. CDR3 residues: CATSEGQGAGAKNIQYF. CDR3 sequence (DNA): TGTGCCACCAGTGAAGGACAGGGGGCTGGAGCCAAAAACATTCAGTACTTC.